Listed here are 3 T cell receptor beta chains from one sample, sequenced in a study of CD8+CD57+ T cells in acquired aplastic anemia. Profiles of TCR beta VDJ and CDR3 were generated from a genomic DNA template. TCRdb re-derived calls from the reads in MiXCR, one entry per CDR3 protein. This sample has approximately 130,000 distinct CDR3 sequences, with roughly two fifths found just once. Material for sequencing was sorted CD4+, CD8+, or CD8+CD57+ T cells (not recorded which) from PBMCs. The receptors here all came from a human donor in good health, serving as a control.

This chain links TRBV11-3 with TRBJ2-5, with 15 bases lining up with TRBD2. The CDR3 has 17 residues. Trimming took 5 bases from V and 10 from J; bases not matched to a gene: 14. Germline CDR1 SGHNT, CDR2 YENEEA. The CDR3 coding sequence is TGTGCCAGCAGCCCAAGGGGACTAGCGGGGGGTTTTGGTGTCCAGTACTTC. Its translation is CASSPRGLAGGFGVQYF.

The chain employs TRBV7-2 and TRBJ2-5; 7 nucleotides agree with TRBD2. The ends lost 2 bases at V and 4 bases at J; junction bases unmatched: 7. The germline gives CDR1 SGHTA, CDR2 FQGNSA. The CDR3 sequence is 15 residues long. The CDR3 coding sequence is TGTGCCAGCAGCTTAACGGGCCAGCGGGGAGAGACCCAGTACTTC. It is translated as CASSLTGQRGETQYF.

This clonotype appeared many times. V usage is TRBV6-1 and J usage is TRBJ1-5; 7 nucleotides agree with TRBD1. Germline assignment: CDR1 MNHNS and CDR2 SASEGT. Trimming at V came to 5 bases and at J to 4 bases, leaving 5 bases not matched to a gene. The CDR3 totals 14 residues. In nucleotides, the CDR3 is TGTGCCAGCAGTCGACAGGGTCCTAATCAGCCCCAGCATTTT. Its protein is CASSRQGPNQPQHF.